This TCR beta chain was sequenced during a study of blood T cells in healthy people across ages. Through a sample-barcoded 5' primer and a J-beta primer mix, a second PCR was run for roughly 7 to 11 cycles. MiXCR, applied by TCRdb to the 5' RACE reads, yields one record per CDR3 protein. Among roughly 1.5 million distinct CDR3 sequences listed, around 40% were seen once. Source material: blood. This clonotype was sampled from a woman under 30 in good health.

In DNA, the CDR3 is TGTGCCAGCAGAGCTATTTGGGACAGGGAGAACTACGAGCAGTACTTC. As protein: CASRAIWDRENYEQYF. The chain couples TRBV6-2 or TRBV6-3 to TRBJ2-7, with TRBD1 matching over 9 bases. Germline trimming cut 6 bases from V and 3 bases from J; bases unmatched to any gene: 12. The CDR3 has 16 amino acids. Germline V gene sequence: CDR1 MNHEY, CDR2 SVGEGT.